The T cell receptor beta chain under discussion was sequenced for a study of T cells expressing NK-cell markers. The overall study: Each TCR beta repertoire originated in sorted T cells that were CD3+CD56+NKG2C+, CD3+CD56+NKG2C- or CD3+CD56-NKG2C+.

The CDR3 length is 18 residues. Per germline, CDR1 SNHLY and CDR2 FYNNEI. A word on this clonotype: Antigen: not known.

Notes on the study in general: In roughly six donors, dominant NKG2C+ clonotypes were roughly 1.0-7.5% of CD8+ T cells. Four of the donors also had these clonotypes leading their CD3+CD56-NKG2C+ fraction.

TCRdb re-called the 5' RACE reads; one entry per CDR3 protein, DNA not given. The sample spans 550,000 to 600,000 distinct CDR3 sequences; the ten largest clones claim 3% to 4.5%. Input material: blood T cells: a sorted CD56 or NKG2C T cell subset, CD4+ or CD8+ T cells, or bulk PBMC T cells (not recorded which). This receptor was identified in a man aged 18-30 years in good health. J is TRBJ2-1 and V is TRBV2; TCRdb names TRBD2, which stays unverified in the absence of DNA. The CDR3 protein is CASPRVASGRTQYNEQFF. Variable domain in full (rest from reference TRBV2 and TRBJ2-1): EPEVTQTPSHQVTQMGQEVILRCVPISNHLYFYWYRQILGQKVEFLVSFYNNEISEKSEIFDDQFSVERPDGSNFTLKIRSTKLEDSAMYFCASPRVASGRTQYNEQFFGPGTRLTVL.